This T cell receptor beta chain came from a study of spatial heterogeneity in lung cancer. As for the study in general: Where present, follow-up PBMC were sequenced a median of about 22 months after resection. Within raw reads, each unique TCR and UMI combination appeared on average more than ten times.

This clonotype has just one count. Sample time point: blood at routine non-recurrence follow-up after resection. Whole RNA obtained from tumor, nontumor lung or frozen PBMC underwent sequencing without sorting. TCR cDNA molecules were tagged individually, and each one carried a unique molecular identifier. TCRdb re-called the 5' RACE reads with MiXCR, one entry per CDR3 protein. The sample shows some 110,000 distinct CDR3 sequences, 9.5% to 15% of them seen only once. CDR3 length: 16 residues. Germline V gene data show CDR1 as LNHDA and CDR2 as SQIVND (reference sequence). J lost 5 bases, V lost 3 bases, and 10 bases had no gene match.

The sample consisted of PBMCs, taken at follow-up. The clonotype originates from a male donor with early-stage non-small cell lung cancer. The chain uses TRBV19 and TRBJ2-5, with 9 bases lining up with TRBD1. In DNA form, the CDR3 reads TGTGCCAGTAGTATCGCAAAGGGACAGGGATTGGAGACCCAGTACTTC. Its translation: CASSIAKGQGLETQYF.